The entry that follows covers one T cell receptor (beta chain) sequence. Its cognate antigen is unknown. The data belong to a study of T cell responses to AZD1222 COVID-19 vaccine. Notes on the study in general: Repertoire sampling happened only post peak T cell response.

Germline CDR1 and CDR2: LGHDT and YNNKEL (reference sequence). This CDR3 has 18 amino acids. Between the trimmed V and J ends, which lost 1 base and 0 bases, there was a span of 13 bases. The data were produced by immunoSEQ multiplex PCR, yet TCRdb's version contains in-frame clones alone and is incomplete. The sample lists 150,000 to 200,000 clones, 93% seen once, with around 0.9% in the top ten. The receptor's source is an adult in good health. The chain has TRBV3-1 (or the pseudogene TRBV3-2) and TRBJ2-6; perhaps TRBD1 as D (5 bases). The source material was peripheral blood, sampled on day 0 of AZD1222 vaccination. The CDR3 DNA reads TGTGCCAGCAGCCAAGTTCAGGGCTCTGCCTCTGGGGCCAACGTCCTGACTTTC. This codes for CASSQVQGSASGANVLTF.